Listed below are T cell receptor beta chains from one sample, sequenced in a study of shared clonotypes between healthy human individuals. The protocol was immunoSEQ multiplex PCR, while the TCRdb copy is restricted to in-frame clones and leaves out a portion. The sample consists of approximately 2.1 million clones, more than 80% of them appearing once. Sequencing input: naive CD4+ T cells from PBMCs. These receptors came from a man younger than 30 in good health. Some clones in this sample may be carry-over from other donors' samples. Each CDR3 is given with its conserved first and last residue. D genes are given only for firm matches. Expanded clones are given a class, and other clones once, few, many or no size at all.

abundance	v_gene	d_gene	j_gene	CDR3nt	CDR3aa
-	TRBV5-4	TRBD2	TRBJ2-7	TGTGCCAGCAGCCCAATAGCGGGAGGGCCCACCTACGAGCAGTACTTC	CASSPIAGGPTYEQYF
-	TRBV19	-	TRBJ2-7	TGTGCCAGTAGGTCCCGGGCTAGCGACCCTTCCTACGAGCAGTACTTC	CASRSRASDPSYEQYF
-	TRBV18	-	TRBJ1-1	TGTGCCAGTCGGGGGATTTTTGACACTGAAGCTTTCTTT	CASRGIFDTEAFF
-	TRBV6-1	TRBD1	TRBJ2-6	TGTGCCAGCAGTGAAAGGGGGCCTGGGGCCAACGTCCTGACTTTC	CASSERGPGANVLTF
-	TRBV7-3	-	TRBJ1-1	TGTGCCAGCAGCCGAGGCTCGGGGACTGAAGCTTTCTTT	CASSRGSGTEAFF
few	TRBV7-9	-	TRBJ1-4	TGTGCCAGCAGCCCCGTCGGGGGCCTCGGGGAAAAACTGTTTTTT	CASSPVGGLGEKLFF
-	TRBV28	TRBD1	TRBJ1-3	TGTGCCAGCAGTCTGCCGGGACAGCGCTCCTCTGGAAACACCATATATTTT	CASSLPGQRSSGNTIYF
-	TRBV28	TRBD2	TRBJ2-1	TGTGCCAGCAGTACCCGACTAGCGGAATCCTACAATGAGCAGTTCTTC	CASSTRLAESYNEQFF
-	TRBV6-6	-	TRBJ1-5	TGTGCCAGCAGTTACAGTACTGATCGGAATCAGCCCCAGCATTTT	CASSYSTDRNQPQHF
-	TRBV6-5	-	TRBJ2-7	TGTGCCACCGTAAACGGCGGGATCAACGGCTACGAGCAGTACTTC	CATVNGGINGYEQYF
-	TRBV9	-	TRBJ1-2	TGTGCCAGCAGCGTAGTACAAGGTGGTGGCTACACCTTC	CASSVVQGGGYTF
-	TRBV6-1	-	TRBJ2-2	TGTGCCAGCAGTGCCCCCCGGAGGGGGGAGCTGTTTTTT	CASSAPRRGELFF
-	TRBV6-4	-	TRBJ1-2	TGTGCCAGCAGTGACTCTTCAGGATATGGCTATGGCTACACCTTC	CASSDSSGYGYGYTF
-	TRBV30	-	TRBJ2-7	TGTGCCTGGAGTATCGGGGGCGTTACCTACGAGCAGTACTTC	CAWSIGGVTYEQYF
-	TRBV5-1	TRBD1	TRBJ2-7	TGCGCCAGCAGCCTAAACTCCGGGACAGCCGAGCAGTACTTC	CASSLNSGTAEQYF
-	TRBV30	TRBD2	TRBJ2-6	TGTGCCTGGAGTTTCGGGAGGCCCCTTGCTGGGGCCAACGTCCTGACTTTC	CAWSFGRPLAGANVLTF
-	TRBV5-1	TRBD2	TRBJ2-1	TGCGCCAGCAGCTTGGCCCTAGCGGGGAGAGGTGATGAGCAGTTCTTC	CASSLALAGRGDEQFF
-	TRBV7-9	-	TRBJ2-5	TGTGCCAGCAGCCGGGGACAACAAGAGACCCAGTACTTC	CASSRGQQETQYF
-	TRBV5-4	TRBD2	TRBJ2-7	TGTGCCAGCAGCCCGCCCGGACTAGCGGGGAACTACGAGCAGTACTTC	CASSPPGLAGNYEQYF
-	TRBV19	TRBD2	TRBJ2-6	TGTGCCAGTAGTCTTCGGACTAGCGGGAGTGGTGGGGCCAACGTCCTGACTTTC	CASSLRTSGSGGANVLTF
-	TRBV2	-	TRBJ2-4	TGTGCCAGCCCAAAAGACGGGCAGGCGACCAAAAACATTCAGTACTTC	CASPKDGQATKNIQYF
-	TRBV2	-	TRBJ2-5	TGTGCCAGCAGTTATAGGACTAACCGGGAGACCCAGTACTTC	CASSYRTNRETQYF
-	TRBV28	TRBD2	TRBJ2-2	TGTGCCAACTTGGGGGAGGGAAACACCGGGGAGCTGTTTTTT	CANLGEGNTGELFF
once	TRBV28	-	TRBJ1-2	TGTGCCAGCAGTTTATACAGGGTAATCGGCTACACCTTC	CASSLYRVIGYTF
-	TRBV20-1	-	TRBJ1-2	TGCAGTGCTACGACAGGAAGTGGCTACACCTTC	CSATTGSGYTF
-	TRBV28	-	TRBJ1-2	TGTGCCAGCAGACCCTCAGGGGTCTATGGCTACACCTTC	CASRPSGVYGYTF
-	TRBV7-3	-	TRBJ2-1	TGTGCCAGCAGCTTAACCTCGGGAGTCTCCTACAATGAGCAGTTCTTC	CASSLTSGVSYNEQFF
-	TRBV2	-	TRBJ1-1	TGTGCCAGCAGCCTCATAGGGGGGAGCACTGAAGCTTTCTTT	CASSLIGGSTEAFF
-	TRBV25-1	-	TRBJ2-2	TGTGCCAGCAGTGCTGGGGAACGGGGCACCGGGGAGCTGTTTTTT	CASSAGERGTGELFF
-	TRBV7-2	-	TRBJ2-3	TGTGCCAGCAGCCGATACCACACAGATACGCAGTATTTT	CASSRYHTDTQYF
few	TRBV10-3	-	TRBJ1-5	TGTGCCATCAGTGACTGGGGCCAGCCCCAGCATTTT	CAISDWGQPQHF
-	TRBV15	-	TRBJ2-5	TGTGCCACCAGCAGAGGAGGGGCGGAAGAGACCCAGTACTTC	CATSRGGAEETQYF
-	TRBV30	TRBD1	TRBJ2-3	TGTGCTTGGGACAGGGGGCGAGCAGATACGCAGTATTTT	CAWDRGRADTQYF
-	TRBV5-1	TRBD1	TRBJ2-7	TGCGCCAGCAGGCCGGGACAGGGGACCTACGAGCAGTACTTC	CASRPGQGTYEQYF
-	TRBV7-3	-	TRBJ2-5	TGTGCCAGCAGCTCCGGGAGTGGGGAGACCCAGTACTTC	CASSSGSGETQYF
-	TRBV5-1	TRBD1	TRBJ1-1	TGCGCCAGCAGCCCAAGGACAGGGAGGGAGAGCACTGAAGCTTTCTTT	CASSPRTGRESTEAFF
once	TRBV5-1	-	TRBJ2-3	TGCGCCAGCGCCAAATACAGCACAGATACGCAGTATTTT	CASAKYSTDTQYF
-	TRBV6-5	-	TRBJ1-1	TGTGCCAGCAGTTACCTCGGCAGCGTGAACACTGAAGCTTTCTTT	CASSYLGSVNTEAFF
-	TRBV19	-	TRBJ2-5	TGTGCCAGTAGTATCCGTTACCGGACAGCCCAAGAGACCCAGTACTTC	CASSIRYRTAQETQYF
-	TRBV27	TRBD1	TRBJ2-1	TGTGCCAGCAGCCGGGGACAGGGGAACTACAATGAGCAGTTCTTC	CASSRGQGNYNEQFF
-	TRBV15	-	TRBJ2-7	TGTGCCACCAGCAGAGAAGATTGGGACGAGCAGTACTTC	CATSREDWDEQYF
-	TRBV7-3	-	TRBJ1-2	TGTGCCAGCAGCCCTGGTGGGCGAAACTATGGCTACACCTTC	CASSPGGRNYGYTF
-	TRBV9	-	TRBJ1-3	TGTGCCAGCAGCGTAGATCTCAGGGGTGGAAACACCATATATTTT	CASSVDLRGGNTIYF
-	TRBV5-4	TRBD1	TRBJ2-3	TGTGCCAGCAGCCGGGACAGGGGAACAGATACGCAGTATTTT	CASSRDRGTDTQYF
-	TRBV10-3	TRBD1	TRBJ2-7	TGTGCCATCAGGGGACAGGGCGGCTACGAGCAGTACTTC	CAIRGQGGYEQYF
-	TRBV7-2	-	TRBJ2-1	TGTGCCAGCAGCTTAATACGGAATGAGCAGTTCTTC	CASSLIRNEQFF
-	TRBV14	-	TRBJ2-7	TGTGCCAGCAGCCAAGGAAGTGCCCCCCGGGGCGAGCAGTACTTC	CASSQGSAPRGEQYF
few	TRBV27	-	TRBJ1-2	TGTGCCAGCACCCTCAAGGTGGGGAAGGGCTATGGCTACACCTTC	CASTLKVGKGYGYTF
once	TRBV19	-	TRBJ2-7	TGTGCCAGTACTGAGACGGTTGCCAGCTCCTACGAGCAGTACTTC	CASTETVASSYEQYF
-	TRBV4-1	-	TRBJ1-1	TGCGCCAGCAGCCTGGCAGGGCTGGTCACTGAAGCTTTCTTT	CASSLAGLVTEAFF
-	TRBV7-3	TRBD1	TRBJ2-7	TGTGCCAGCAGCTTAGGGACAGGGGCGGGGTACGAGCAGTACTTC	CASSLGTGAGYEQYF
-	TRBV6-6	-	TRBJ1-5	TGTGCCAGCAGTTACGAAGGACGCAATCAGCCCCAGCATTTT	CASSYEGRNQPQHF